Listed below are T cell receptor beta chains from one sample, sequenced in a study of regulatory T cells in long-lasting Graves disease. TCRdb fed the multiplex PCR reads into MiXCR, producing one record per CDR3 protein. Seen here are about 440,000 distinct CDR3 sequences, 14% to 15% observed once, and the top ten hold 16%. These data also featured in a second study, about T cells in Graves' hyperthyroidism and ophthalmopathy.

Source: peripheral blood mononuclear cells (PBMCs), taken at new diagnosis, from a patient treated with antithyroid drugs. These receptors came from a woman younger than 45 with Graves disease. Both conserved end residues are part of each CDR3. Fields, in order: D gene, V gene, J gene, clone size, CDR3 protein, CDR3 DNA. D genes are given only for firm matches. Some rows have no size entry. The others give once, few or many, or a class for an expanded clone.

D gene: TRBD1; V gene: TRBV11-2; J gene: TRBJ2-1; clone size: many; CDR3 protein: CASSFRTGGYNEQFF; CDR3 DNA: TGTGCCAGCAGCTTCAGGACAGGGGGGTACAATGAGCAGTTCTTC
D gene: TRBD2; V gene: TRBV18; J gene: TRBJ2-6; clone size: NA; CDR3 protein: CASSIAGPPSGANVLTF; CDR3 DNA: TGTGCCAGCTCAATAGCGGGGCCCCCCTCTGGGGCCAACGTCCTGACTTTC
D gene: TRBD2; V gene: TRBV20-1; J gene: TRBJ2-7; clone size: NA; CDR3 protein: CSASSGLGTYEQYF; CDR3 DNA: TGCAGTGCTAGTTCGGGACTAGGTACCTACGAGCAGTACTTC
D gene: NA; V gene: TRBV29-1; J gene: TRBJ2-3; clone size: NA; CDR3 protein: CSVVRQSSTDTQYF; CDR3 DNA: TGCAGCGTTGTCCGGCAGTCTAGCACAGATACGCAGTATTTT
D gene: TRBD2; V gene: TRBV11-3; J gene: TRBJ2-1; clone size: few; CDR3 protein: CASASSGSNEQFF; CDR3 DNA: TGTGCCAGCGCATCTAGCGGGAGCAATGAGCAGTTCTTC
D gene: NA; V gene: TRBV5-1; J gene: TRBJ1-2; clone size: few; CDR3 protein: CASSLMDSQHPGNYGYTF; CDR3 DNA: TGCGCCAGCAGCTTGATGGACAGTCAGCACCCTGGGAACTATGGCTACACCTTC
D gene: NA; V gene: TRBV9; J gene: TRBJ2-3; clone size: few; CDR3 protein: CASSVGRTYSPDTQYF; CDR3 DNA: TGTGCCAGCAGCGTAGGGAGGACCTACTCCCCAGATACGCAGTATTTT
D gene: TRBD1; V gene: TRBV24-1; J gene: TRBJ1-5; clone size: few; CDR3 protein: CATSDPGQGPQHF; CDR3 DNA: TGTGCCACCAGTGATCCGGGACAGGGGCCCCAGCATTTT
D gene: NA; V gene: TRBV2; J gene: TRBJ1-4; clone size: few; CDR3 protein: CAGNRAGTNEKLFF; CDR3 DNA: TGTGCCGGCAACAGGGCCGGGACTAATGAAAAACTGTTTTTT
D gene: NA; V gene: TRBV15; J gene: TRBJ1-1; clone size: NA; CDR3 protein: CATSRDLVVTEAFF; CDR3 DNA: TGTGCCACCAGCAGAGATCTTGTAGTCACTGAAGCTTTCTTT
D gene: TRBD1; V gene: TRBV12-3/TRBV12-4; J gene: TRBJ1-3; clone size: many; CDR3 protein: CASSVTGAGNTIYF; CDR3 DNA: TGTGCCAGCAGTGTAACAGGGGCAGGAAACACCATATATTTT
D gene: TRBD2; V gene: TRBV6-2/TRBV6-3; J gene: TRBJ2-1; clone size: many; CDR3 protein: CASSEPGLAAHEQFF; CDR3 DNA: TGTGCCAGCAGTGAACCGGGACTAGCAGCCCATGAGCAGTTCTTC
D gene: NA; V gene: TRBV24-1; J gene: TRBJ2-1; clone size: NA; CDR3 protein: CATGDFGDGTNNEQFF; CDR3 DNA: TGTGCCACCGGTGATTTCGGGGACGGGACGAACAATGAGCAGTTCTTC
D gene: NA; V gene: TRBV18; J gene: TRBJ1-1; clone size: many; CDR3 protein: CASSPPTGPMNTEAFF; CDR3 DNA: TGTGCCAGCTCGCCCCCTACAGGACCTATGAACACTGAAGCTTTCTTT
D gene: TRBD1; V gene: TRBV10-3; J gene: TRBJ2-2; clone size: few; CDR3 protein: CAISAGGVDTGELFF; CDR3 DNA: TGTGCCATCAGTGCAGGGGGCGTCGACACCGGGGAGCTGTTTTTT
D gene: NA; V gene: TRBV3-1; J gene: TRBJ1-3; clone size: few; CDR3 protein: CASSQDPVNTIYF; CDR3 DNA: TGTGCCAGCAGCCAAGATCCGGTCAACACCATATATTTT
D gene: TRBD1; V gene: TRBV19; J gene: TRBJ2-7; clone size: many; CDR3 protein: CASSYRDRAHEQYF; CDR3 DNA: TGTGCCAGTAGTTATCGGGACAGGGCCCACGAGCAGTACTTC
D gene: NA; V gene: TRBV20-1; J gene: TRBJ1-1; clone size: many; CDR3 protein: CSATSLGQRSAFF; CDR3 DNA: TGCAGTGCTACCTCCCTCGGACAGCGTAGCGCTTTCTTT
D gene: TRBD2; V gene: TRBV20-1; J gene: TRBJ2-7; clone size: NA; CDR3 protein: CSASKAGGPLPEQYF; CDR3 DNA: TGCAGTGCTAGCAAAGCGGGAGGGCCTCTGCCCGAGCAGTACTTC
D gene: TRBD1; V gene: TRBV20-1; J gene: TRBJ1-5; clone size: many; CDR3 protein: CSARARDRGTYSNQPQHF; CDR3 DNA: TGCAGTGCTAGAGCACGGGACAGGGGGACTTATAGCAATCAGCCCCAGCATTTT
D gene: NA; V gene: TRBV20-1; J gene: TRBJ1-4; clone size: few; CDR3 protein: CSARWGNEKLFF; CDR3 DNA: TGCAGTGCTAGATGGGGTAATGAAAAACTGTTTTTT
D gene: TRBD2; V gene: TRBV6-1; J gene: TRBJ2-1; clone size: NA; CDR3 protein: CASRNGLAVNNEQFF; CDR3 DNA: TGTGCCAGCAGGAACGGACTAGCGGTGAACAATGAGCAGTTCTTC
D gene: TRBD2; V gene: TRBV24-1; J gene: TRBJ2-1; clone size: few; CDR3 protein: CATRGLAVNEQFF; CDR3 DNA: TGTGCCACCAGGGGACTAGCGGTCAATGAGCAGTTCTTC
D gene: TRBD2; V gene: TRBV15; J gene: TRBJ2-3; clone size: many; CDR3 protein: CATSRSPRDYVTDTQYF; CDR3 DNA: TGTGCCACCAGCAGAAGTCCCCGGGACTATGTCACAGATACGCAGTATTTT
D gene: NA; V gene: TRBV12-3/TRBV12-4; J gene: TRBJ1-2; clone size: NA; CDR3 protein: CASSPDSVYGYTF; CDR3 DNA: TGTGCCAGCAGTCCGGACAGTGTTTATGGCTACACCTTC
D gene: TRBD1; V gene: TRBV13; J gene: TRBJ1-2; clone size: NA; CDR3 protein: CASSLGWTGGPTNYGYTF; CDR3 DNA: TGTGCCAGCAGCTTAGGTTGGACAGGGGGGCCGACTAACTATGGCTACACCTTC
D gene: NA; V gene: TRBV5-1; J gene: TRBJ2-7; clone size: NA; CDR3 protein: CASKLQTNAEQYF; CDR3 DNA: TGCGCCAGCAAACTACAGACAAATGCCGAGCAGTACTTC
D gene: NA; V gene: TRBV12-3/TRBV12-4; J gene: TRBJ1-5; clone size: many; CDR3 protein: CASSLLETSNQPQHF; CDR3 DNA: TGTGCCAGCAGTTTACTAGAGACTAGCAATCAGCCCCAGCATTTT
D gene: TRBD2; V gene: TRBV24-1; J gene: TRBJ2-1; clone size: few; CDR3 protein: CATSQGGTPDGNEQFF; CDR3 DNA: TGTGCCACCAGCCAGGGAGGGACCCCAGACGGCAATGAGCAGTTCTTC
D gene: TRBD1; V gene: TRBV6-1; J gene: TRBJ1-5; clone size: many; CDR3 protein: CASRPGTGGIQPQHF; CDR3 DNA: TGTGCCAGCAGGCCCGGGACAGGGGGTATTCAGCCCCAGCATTTT
D gene: TRBD2; V gene: TRBV10-3; J gene: TRBJ2-1; clone size: NA; CDR3 protein: CAIRASGGSYNEQFF; CDR3 DNA: TGTGCCATCAGGGCTAGCGGAGGCTCCTACAATGAGCAGTTCTTC
D gene: TRBD2; V gene: TRBV12-3/TRBV12-4; J gene: TRBJ2-3; clone size: few; CDR3 protein: CAGSFLAGGPADTQYF; CDR3 DNA: TGTGCCGGCAGTTTCCTAGCGGGAGGGCCGGCAGATACGCAGTATTTT
D gene: NA; V gene: TRBV28; J gene: TRBJ2-7; clone size: few; CDR3 protein: CASETGGPPYEQYF; CDR3 DNA: TGTGCCAGCGAAACGGGGGGCCCTCCGTACGAGCAGTACTTC
D gene: NA; V gene: TRBV27; J gene: TRBJ2-2; clone size: many; CDR3 protein: CASSPDLRLGGELFF; CDR3 DNA: TGTGCCAGCAGTCCGGACCTCCGGTTGGGCGGGGAGCTGTTTTTT
D gene: TRBD1; V gene: TRBV20-1; J gene: TRBJ2-7; clone size: many; CDR3 protein: CSASDRASHEQYF; CDR3 DNA: TGCAGTGCCTCCGACAGGGCAAGCCACGAGCAGTACTTC
D gene: TRBD1; V gene: TRBV24-1; J gene: TRBJ2-1; clone size: many; CDR3 protein: CATSDPSGTAYNEQFF; CDR3 DNA: TGTGCCACCAGTGACCCCTCCGGGACAGCCTACAATGAGCAGTTCTTC
D gene: NA; V gene: TRBV28; J gene: TRBJ1-5; clone size: NA; CDR3 protein: CASSRFGNQPQHF; CDR3 DNA: TGTGCCAGCAGCCGTTTCGGCAATCAGCCCCAGCATTTT
D gene: NA; V gene: TRBV24-1; J gene: TRBJ2-2; clone size: few; CDR3 protein: CATSEDSNTGELFF; CDR3 DNA: TGTGCCACCAGTGAGGACTCCAACACCGGGGAGCTGTTTTTT
D gene: NA; V gene: TRBV6-6; J gene: TRBJ2-2; clone size: once; CDR3 protein: CARSYSETGELFF; CDR3 DNA: TGTGCCAGAAGTTACTCGGAGACCGGGGAGCTGTTTTTT
D gene: NA; V gene: TRBV7-2; J gene: TRBJ2-7; clone size: many; CDR3 protein: CASSLDGASYEQYF; CDR3 DNA: TGTGCCAGCAGCTTAGATGGGGCCTCCTACGAGCAGTACTTC